A single T cell receptor beta chain is shown here with its context. The specificity of this receptor is unknown. Per-base quality was not reported, and no clone a single base away is much larger than it. This entry belongs to a study of OX40 agonist ivuxolimab in advanced cancers. For the wider study: Ivuxolimab was a fully human IgG2 agonistic monoclonal antibody targeting the costimulatory receptor OX40 (CD134). Intravenous ivuxolimab was administered to patients every 2 weeks at six dose levels: 0.01, 0.1, 0.3, 1.5, 3 and 10 mg/kg. The paper describes the monotherapy dose-escalation part (N of about 52 patients) of the phase I trial of ivuxolimab. Partial responses were achieved by three dose-escalation patients, of whom one had hepatocellular carcinoma and two had cutaneous melanoma. In the dose-escalation cohort, roughly 80% of patients were male, and the mean age was around 60 years, with a range of about 23 to 90. Patients were allowed to have had prior anti-PD-1, anti-PD-L1 or anti-CTLA-4 therapy, and around 40% of the dose-escalation patients had previously received checkpoint inhibitors. Among the roughly 50 dose-escalation patients, approximately 20 had hepatocellular carcinoma, approximately 15 melanoma, 9 renal cell carcinoma and 9 head and neck cancer. The purpose of peripheral TCRbeta sequencing was to test whether ivuxolimab changed TCR sequence diversity and led to clonal T-cell expansion. Results and caveats for the whole study, not just this receptor: Low levels of normalized T-cell clonal expansion were also shown by some nonresponding patients. In the 0.1-3.0 mg/kg groups, partial responders had among the lowest normalized peripheral clonal expansion, particularly in CD8+ T cells. The antigen specificity of the peripheral T cells that underwent clonal expansion was not determined. Clonal expansion of both CD4+ and CD8+ blood T cells was observed from baseline to week 6 at doses 0.1 to 3.0 mg/kg. After ivuxolimab, more expanded clones were found on average in CD8+ T cells than in CD4+ T cells.

Genomic DNA was isolated from the sorted cells so that the TCRbeta CDR3 region could be sequenced. The immunoSEQ Assay was used to sequence the TCRbeta CDR3 regions. Sourced from immuneACCESS, this table was stored by TCRdb with only in-frame sequences that have V and J called. A share of the clones is absent; for the studies checked, an unresolved V gene accounts for under half, and the remainder has no known explanation. Present in this sample are about 79,000 clones, 90% of which were seen just once. Around 0.34% of the sample comes from the top ten. From a lookup of the germline V gene, CDR1 and CDR2 are MNHNS and SASEGT. Deletion took 5 bases off V and 4 bases off J, with a span of 14 bases between the germline ends. From its cysteine to its phenylalanine, the CDR3 spans 14 amino acids. Only CDR3 DNA is held: 42 bases, read in frame from base 1. The trial excluded patients who had a history of autoimmune disease or were on systemic immunosuppression. Peripheral blood for TCR sequencing was collected from all dose cohorts at baseline, on cycle 4 day 1, and on cycle 7 day 1. Samples came from an open-label, multicenter, first-in-human phase I dose-escalation trial of ivuxolimab. Adults with locally advanced or metastatic melanoma, renal cell, hepatocellular, or head and neck squamous cell carcinoma were enrolled in the trial. CD4+ and CD8+ T cells were sorted separately from peripheral blood before TCR sequencing.

The chain is encoded by TRBV6-1 joined to TRBJ1-1; TRBD1 could be the D gene, as 5 bases match. The origin of this receptor is an adult with an advanced solid tumor such as melanoma, head and neck, liver or kidney cancer. This specimen consisted of CD4+ or CD8+ T cells sorted from blood, obtained in a trial of the OX40 agonist ivuxolimab. For the CDR3, the sequence is CASSSRGQGTEAFF. The DNA reads TGTGCCAGCAGTTCGAGAGGACAAGGCACTGAAGCTTTCTTT.